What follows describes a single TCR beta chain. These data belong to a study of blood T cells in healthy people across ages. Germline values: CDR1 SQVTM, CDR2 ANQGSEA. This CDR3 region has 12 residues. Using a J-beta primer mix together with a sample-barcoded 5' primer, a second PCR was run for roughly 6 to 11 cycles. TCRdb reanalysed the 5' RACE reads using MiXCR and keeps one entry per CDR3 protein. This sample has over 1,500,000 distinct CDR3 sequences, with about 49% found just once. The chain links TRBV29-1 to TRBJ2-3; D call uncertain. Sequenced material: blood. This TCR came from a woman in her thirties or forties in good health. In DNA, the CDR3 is TGCTCATTCGCCGTCGCGAGAGATACGCAGTATTTT. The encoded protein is CSFAVARDTQYF.